This T cell receptor (beta chain) is drawn from a study of T cells expressing NK-cell markers. Study in general: Eight donors were sequenced, of whom seven were HCMV-seropositive, while the remaining one was HCMV-seronegative.

The CDR3 contains 14 residues. Germline CDR1 SGHVS, CDR2 FQNEAQ. Findings and limits, study-wide: Clones of NKG2C+ T cells that had expanded were of unclear HCMV specificity.

It was by 5'RACE template switching with UMIs that TCR beta cDNA was made. TCRdb reprocessed the 5' RACE reads and keeps a single row for each CDR3 protein, giving no DNA. The sample's table shows 500,000 to 700,000 distinct CDR3 sequences. With regard to this clonotype: The target antigen is unknown.

This chain uses TRBV7-8 with TRBJ2-7; the TCRdb D gene call, TRBD1, has no DNA to confirm it. The sample taken for sequencing was blood T cells: a sorted CD56 or NKG2C T cell subset, CD4+ or CD8+ T cells, or bulk PBMC T cells (not recorded which). This clonotype originated in a man in his late teens or twenties in good health. The CDR3 spells CASSLAGRGSEQYF.